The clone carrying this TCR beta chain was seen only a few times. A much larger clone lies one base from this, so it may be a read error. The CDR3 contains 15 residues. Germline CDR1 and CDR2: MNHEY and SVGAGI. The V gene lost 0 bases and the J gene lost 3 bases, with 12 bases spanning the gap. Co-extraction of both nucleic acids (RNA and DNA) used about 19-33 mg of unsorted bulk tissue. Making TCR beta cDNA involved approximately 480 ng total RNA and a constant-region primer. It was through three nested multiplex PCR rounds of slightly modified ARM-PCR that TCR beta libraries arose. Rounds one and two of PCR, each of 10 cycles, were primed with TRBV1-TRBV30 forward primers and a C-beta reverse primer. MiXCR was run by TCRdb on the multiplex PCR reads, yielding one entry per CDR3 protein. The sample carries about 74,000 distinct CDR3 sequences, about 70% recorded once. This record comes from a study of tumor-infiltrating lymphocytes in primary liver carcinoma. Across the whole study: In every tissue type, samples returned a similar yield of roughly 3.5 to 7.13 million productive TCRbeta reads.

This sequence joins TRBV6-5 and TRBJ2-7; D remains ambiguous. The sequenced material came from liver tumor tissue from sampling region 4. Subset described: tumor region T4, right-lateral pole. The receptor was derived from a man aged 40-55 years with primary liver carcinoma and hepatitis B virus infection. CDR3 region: CASSYSLDSVYEQYF. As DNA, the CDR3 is TGTGCCAGCAGTTACTCTCTAGATTCTGTCTACGAGCAGTACTTC.